Each of the 17 T cell receptor beta chains below was sequenced from the same sample in a study of cytomegalovirus exposure and HLA in healthy donors (dated by TCRdb to between 2016 and 2019). The library was generated by the immunoSEQ multiplex PCR assay. For the multiplex PCR, a mixture combining 60 forward primers for TCR Vbeta segments and 13 reverse primers for TCR Jbeta segments was used. Entries here come from immuneACCESS through TCRdb and include only in-frame sequences with V and J called. Some clones fail to appear in such tables; in the studies checked, an unresolved V gene covers under half of the shortfall, and the cause of the remainder is unknown. In this sample's table one finds under 250,000 clones. 0.9% to 1.4% of the sample comes from the top ten. Material: PBMCs. These receptors all stem from a girl aged 2 to 9 in good health and CMV-seropositive.

The gene calls are TRBV5-1 and TRBJ2-5; the match to TRBD2 covers 12 bases. CDR3 length: 18 amino acids. Trimming removed 1 base from V and 1 base from J; junction bases left unmatched: 8. Germline loops: CDR1 SGHRS, CDR2 YFSETQ. CDR3 sequence (DNA): TGCGCCAGCAGCTTGAGGCTAGCGGGAGGGCAGATCCAAGAGACCCAGTACTTC. This sequence encodes CASSLRLAGGQIQETQYF.

V usage is TRBV9 and J usage is TRBJ2-3; 9 bases are a match to TRBD2. V lost 3 bases and J lost 3; bases outside the gene matches: 8. Germline-derived CDR1 and CDR2 are SGDLS and YYNGEE. There are 16 residues in the CDR3. The CDR3 spells CASSALAGEGTDTQYF. In DNA form, the CDR3 reads TGTGCCAGCAGCGCCTTAGCGGGAGAGGGGACAGATACGCAGTATTTT. The full variable domain, in which reference TRBV9 and TRBJ2-3 provide the parts outside the CDR3, is DSGVTQTPKHLITATGQRVTLRCSPRSGDLSVYWYQQSLDQGLQFLIQYYNGEERAKGNILERFSAQQFPDLHSELNLSSLELGDSALYFCASSALAGEGTDTQYFGPGTRLTVL.

The rearrangement uses TRBV12-5 and TRBJ1-1; no clear D. Per germline, CDR1 LGHNT and CDR2 FRNRAP. The CDR3 totals 12 residues. Trimming left V 3 bases short and J 7 bases short, with 9 bases between. The DNA of the CDR3 is TGTGCTAGTGGTTTACCCTCAGGTGAAGCTTTCTTT. As protein: CASGLPSGEAFF.

This chain uses TRBV27 with TRBJ2-1; 7 bases align to TRBD1. The CDR3 is 16 residues long. The junction had 13 bases not matched to a gene; V was cut back by 6 bases and J by 5 bases. Looked up from germline, CDR1 is MNHEY and CDR2 is SMNVEV (reference sequence). CDR3 region: CASRRFGTVPNNEQFF. The CDR3 region has the DNA TGTGCCAGCAGGCGTTTCGGGACAGTCCCGAACAATGAGCAGTTCTTC.

This chain joins TRBV4-1 and TRBJ2-7; 11 bases agree with TRBD2. Germline CDR1 reads MGHRA; CDR2 reads YSYEKL. J gave up 6 bases and V 3 bases, and 7 bases lay outside the gene matches. This CDR3 contains 15 residues. CDR3 DNA sequence: TGCGCCAGCAGCCAGCCGACTAGCGGGAACGTCGAGCAGTACTTC. Translated, it gives CASSQPTSGNVEQYF.

The chain uses TRBV29-1 and TRBJ2-7; 7 bases fit TRBD2. In germline, CDR1 is SQVTM, CDR2 ANQGSEA. With V trimmed by 4 bases and J by 6 bases, 0 bases remained unmatched. The CDR3 spans 10 residues. The CDR3 DNA reads as TGCAGCGTTGGGGGGGGCGAGCAGTACTTC. Translating gives CSVGGGEQYF.

The chain combines TRBV4-2 with TRBJ2-7, with 9 bases identical to TRBD2. Trimming removed 1 base from V and 5 bases from J; junction bases left unmatched: 18. CDR3 length: 19 residues. Per the germline V gene, CDR1 is LGHNA and CDR2 is YNFKEQ. In nucleotides, the CDR3 is TGTGCCAGCAGCCAAGCCGTCGGGAAGGTAGCGGGAGTGACCCACGAGCAGTACTTC. It is translated as CASSQAVGKVAGVTHEQYF.

V is TRBV18 and J is TRBJ2-2; 8 positions match TRBD2. With 3 bases clipped from V and 6 bases from J, the junction kept 6 bases outside the gene matches. Germline V gives CDR1 KGHSH, CDR2 LQKENI. This CDR3 has 15 amino acids. CDR3 residues: CASSPREGDAGELFF. CDR3 nucleotide sequence: TGTGCCAGCTCACCCCGGGAGGGAGATGCCGGGGAGCTGTTTTTT.

The chain couples TRBV7-9 to TRBJ2-1; a possible D gene is TRBD1 (6 bases). The CDR3 runs 12 residues. CDR1 and CDR2 (germline): SEHNR, FQNEAQ (reference sequence). V was shortened by 4 bases and J by 9 bases, with 10 bases between the two germline ends. The CDR3 reads CASSSGVREQFF. The CDR3 region has the DNA TGTGCCAGCAGCTCAGGGGTTCGTGAGCAGTTCTTC.

The V call is TRBV15, the J call TRBJ1-2; D is undetermined. Trimming took 1 base from V and 2 from J, leaving 8 bases between them. Looked up from germline, CDR1 is LNHNV and CDR2 is YYDKDF (reference sequence). CDR3 length equals 14 residues. The CDR3 DNA reads as TGTGCCACCAGCAGAGTAAACAGAAACTATGGCTACACCTTC. It yields the protein CATSRVNRNYGYTF.

This chain links TRBV7-2 with TRBJ1-1, with TRBD1 as a possible D gene (6 bases). This CDR3 is built from 14 residues. V lost 5 bases to trimming and J lost 4 bases, with 14 bases between them. Germline CDR1 SGHTA, CDR2 FQGNSA. The CDR3 DNA is TGTGCCAGCAGCGGAGCGGGGGGGCGCACTGAAGCTTTCTTT. As protein: CASSGAGGRTEAFF.

The J gene is TRBJ2-4, the V gene TRBV5-1, with D possibly TRBD2 on 7 matching bases. From germline, CDR1 is SGHRS and CDR2 YFSETQ. CDR3 length: 16 residues. Trimming cost V 2 bases and J 0 bases, with 12 bases left between them. The CDR3 loop reads CASSFGEGGAKNIQYF. DNA of the CDR3: TGCGCCAGCAGCTTCGGGGAGGGGGGAGCCAAAAACATTCAGTACTTC.

V and J are TRBV7-9 and TRBJ2-6, with 10 bases matching TRBD1. This CDR3 is 18 amino acids long. Germline V gives CDR1 SEHNR, CDR2 FQNEAQ (reference sequence). V lost 6 bases and J lost 0; bases outside the gene matches: 8. The CDR3 nucleotides read TGTGCCAGCAGTCCAGAGGGACAGGGGTCCTCTGGGGCCAACGTCCTGACTTTC. Amino acid sequence: CASSPEGQGSSGANVLTF.

The chain links TRBV6-1 to TRBJ2-3; maybe TRBD1 (5 bases). Trimming removed 4 bases at V and 0 bases at J, with 20 bases between. The germline V gene encodes CDR1 MNHNS and CDR2 SASEGT. This CDR3 is built from 18 residues. In DNA form, the CDR3 reads TGTGCCAGCAGTGGGGTTCAAAGGCAGGGAAAAAGCACAGATACGCAGTATTTT. Encoded protein: CASSGVQRQGKSTDTQYF.

The chain recombines TRBV5-8 with TRBJ1-5; D gene uncertain. The germline CDR1 and CDR2 sequences are SGHTS and YDEGEE. This CDR3 comprises 16 residues. V lost 5 bases and J 1 base, leaving 16 bases between the germline ends. The CDR3 DNA is TGTGCCAGCAGGTCAGTGGGGTTAGCGAGCAATCAGCCCCAGCATTTT. Protein product: CASRSVGLASNQPQHF.

J is TRBJ1-1 and V is TRBV6-1; 9 bases map to TRBD1. Germline CDR1 MNHNS, CDR2 SASEGT. The V and J ends lost 6 bases and 5 bases, in that order; junction bases with no gene match: 7. The length of the CDR3 is 14 residues. The CDR3: CASRRTGEGTEAFF. CDR3 bases: TGTGCCAGCAGGCGGACAGGGGAGGGAACTGAAGCTTTCTTT.

This rearrangement joins TRBV5-1 to TRBJ1-1; D remains unclear. Germline CDR1 is SGHRS and CDR2 is YFSETQ. The CDR3 length is 17 residues. Trimming removed 2 bases at V and 6 bases at J, with 23 bases between. The CDR3 nucleotides are TGCGCCAGCAGCTTCTCGGTGGGAGGCGCCGTGGGGTCTGAAGCTTTCTTT. Encoded protein: CASSFSVGGAVGSEAFF.